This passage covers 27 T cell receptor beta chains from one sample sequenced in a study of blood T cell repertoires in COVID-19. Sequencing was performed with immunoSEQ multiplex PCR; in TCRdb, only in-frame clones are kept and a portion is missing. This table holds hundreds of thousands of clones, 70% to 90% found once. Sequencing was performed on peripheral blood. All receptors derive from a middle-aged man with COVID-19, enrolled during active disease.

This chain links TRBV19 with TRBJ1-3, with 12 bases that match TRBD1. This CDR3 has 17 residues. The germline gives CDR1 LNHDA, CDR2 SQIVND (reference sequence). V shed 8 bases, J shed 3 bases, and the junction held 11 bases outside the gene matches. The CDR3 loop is CASLAAGTGGVGNTIYF. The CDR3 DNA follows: TGTGCCAGTTTGGCGGCCGGGACAGGGGGCGTTGGAAACACCATATATTTT.

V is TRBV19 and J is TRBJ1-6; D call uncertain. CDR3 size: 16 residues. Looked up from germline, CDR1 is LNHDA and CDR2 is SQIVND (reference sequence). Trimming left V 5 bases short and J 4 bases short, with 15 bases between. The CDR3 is CASSPTRSGYNSPLHF. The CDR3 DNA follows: TGTGCCAGTAGTCCTACCAGGTCGGGGTATAATTCACCCCTCCACTTT.

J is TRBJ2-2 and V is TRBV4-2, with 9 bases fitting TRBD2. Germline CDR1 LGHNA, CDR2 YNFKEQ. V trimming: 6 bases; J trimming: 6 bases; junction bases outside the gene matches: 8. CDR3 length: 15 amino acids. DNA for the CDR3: TGTGCCAGCAGGAAAGGGACTAGCACATCCGGGGAGCTGTTTTTT. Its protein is CASRKGTSTSGELFF.

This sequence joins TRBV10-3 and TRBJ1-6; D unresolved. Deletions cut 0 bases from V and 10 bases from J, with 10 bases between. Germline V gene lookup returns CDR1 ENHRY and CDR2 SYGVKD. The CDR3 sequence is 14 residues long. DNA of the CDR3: TGTGCCATCAGTGAGTCCGAGACAAGATCACCCCTCCACTTT. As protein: CAISESETRSPLHF.

The CDR3 sequence: CASSLLTRGDEQFF. DNA for the CDR3: TGTGCCAGCAGCTTATTGACTAGGGGTGATGAGCAGTTCTTC. The chain is built from TRBV7-2 and TRBJ2-1; weak D call: TRBD2 (6 bases). The CDR3 is 14 amino acids. The V gene lost 2 bases and the J gene lost 8 bases, with 13 bases spanning the gap. CDR1 SGHTA and CDR2 FQGNSA come from the germline V gene. Drawing the rest from reference TRBV7-2 and TRBJ2-1, the complete variable domain is GAGVSQSPSNKVTEKGKDVELRCDPISGHTALYWYRQSLGQGLEFLIYFQGNSAPDKSGLPSDRFSAERTGGSVSTLTIQRTQQEDSAVYLCASSLLTRGDEQFFGPGTRLTVL.

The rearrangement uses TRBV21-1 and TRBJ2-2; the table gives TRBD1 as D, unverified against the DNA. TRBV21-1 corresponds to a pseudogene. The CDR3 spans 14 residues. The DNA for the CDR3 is TGTGCCAGCGAGGACAGGGAGGAGGGCGGGGAGCTGTTTTTT. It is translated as CASEDREEGGELFF.

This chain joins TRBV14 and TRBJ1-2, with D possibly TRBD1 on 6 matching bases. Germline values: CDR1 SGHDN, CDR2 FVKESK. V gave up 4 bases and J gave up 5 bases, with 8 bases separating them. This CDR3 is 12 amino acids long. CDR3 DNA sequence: TGTGCCAGCAGCCCGGGACAATATGGCTACACCTTC. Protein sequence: CASSPGQYGYTF.

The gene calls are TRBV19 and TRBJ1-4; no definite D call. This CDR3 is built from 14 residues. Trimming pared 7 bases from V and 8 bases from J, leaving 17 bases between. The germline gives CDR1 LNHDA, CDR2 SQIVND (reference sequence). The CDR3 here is CASKSRGWGEKLFF. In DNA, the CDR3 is TGTGCCAGTAAATCTCGGGGATGGGGAGAAAAACTGTTTTTT.

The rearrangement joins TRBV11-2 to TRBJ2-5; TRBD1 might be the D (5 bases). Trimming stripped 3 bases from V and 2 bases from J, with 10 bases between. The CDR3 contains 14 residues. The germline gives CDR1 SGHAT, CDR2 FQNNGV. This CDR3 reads CASSLMDNQETQYF. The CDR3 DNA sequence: TGTGCCAGCAGCTTGATGGACAATCAAGAGACCCAGTACTTC.

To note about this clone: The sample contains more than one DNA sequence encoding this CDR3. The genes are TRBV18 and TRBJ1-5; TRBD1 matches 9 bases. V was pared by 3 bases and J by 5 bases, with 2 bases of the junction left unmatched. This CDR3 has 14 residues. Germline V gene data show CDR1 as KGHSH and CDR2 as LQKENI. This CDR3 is CASSPTGGDQPQHF. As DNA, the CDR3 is TGTGCCAGCTCACCGACAGGGGGGGATCAGCCCCAGCATTTT.

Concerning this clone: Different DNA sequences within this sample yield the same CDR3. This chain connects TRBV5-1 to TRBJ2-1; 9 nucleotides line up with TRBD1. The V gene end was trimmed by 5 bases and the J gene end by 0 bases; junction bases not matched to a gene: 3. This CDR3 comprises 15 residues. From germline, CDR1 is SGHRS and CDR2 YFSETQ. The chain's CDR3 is CASRPGQGSYNEQFF. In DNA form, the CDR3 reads TGCGCCAGCAGACCGGGACAGGGCTCCTACAATGAGCAGTTCTTC.

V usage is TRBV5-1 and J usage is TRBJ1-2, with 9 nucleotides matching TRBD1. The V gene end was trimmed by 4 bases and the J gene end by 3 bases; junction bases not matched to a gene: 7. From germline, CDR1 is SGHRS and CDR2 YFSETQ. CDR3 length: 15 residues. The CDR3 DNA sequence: TGCGCCAGCAGCAACGCGGGACAGGGAGACTATGGCTACACCTTC. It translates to CASSNAGQGDYGYTF.

Here the CDR3 reads CASSYGQGIQPQHF. The CDR3 DNA sequence: TGTGCCAGCAGTTACGGACAGGGGATTCAGCCCCAGCATTTT. V is TRBV2 and J is TRBJ1-5; TRBD1 aligns across 9 bases. CDR3 length: 14 amino acids. The germline gives CDR1 SNHLY, CDR2 FYNNEI. Unmatched junction bases numbered 5, after V lost 5 bases and J lost 6 bases.

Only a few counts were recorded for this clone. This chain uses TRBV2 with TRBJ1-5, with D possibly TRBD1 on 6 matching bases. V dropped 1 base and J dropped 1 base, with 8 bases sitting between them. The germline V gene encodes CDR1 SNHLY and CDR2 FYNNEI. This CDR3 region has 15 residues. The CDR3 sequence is CASSEVQGSNQPQHF. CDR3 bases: TGTGCCAGCAGTGAAGTACAGGGCAGCAATCAGCCCCAGCATTTT.

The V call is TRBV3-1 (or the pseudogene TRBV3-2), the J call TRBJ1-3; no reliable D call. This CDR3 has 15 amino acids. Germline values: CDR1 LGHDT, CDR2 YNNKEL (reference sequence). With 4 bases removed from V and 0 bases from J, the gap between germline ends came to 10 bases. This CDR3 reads CASSLRGGSGNTIYF. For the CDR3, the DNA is TGTGCCAGCAGCCTTCGGGGAGGCTCTGGAAACACCATATATTTT.

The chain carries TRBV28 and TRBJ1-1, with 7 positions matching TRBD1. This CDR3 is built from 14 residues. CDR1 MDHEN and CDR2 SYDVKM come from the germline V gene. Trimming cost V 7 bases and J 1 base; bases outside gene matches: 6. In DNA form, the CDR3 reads TGTGCCAGCAACGCCGGGACAGCGAACACTGAAGCTTTCTTT. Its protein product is CASNAGTANTEAFF.

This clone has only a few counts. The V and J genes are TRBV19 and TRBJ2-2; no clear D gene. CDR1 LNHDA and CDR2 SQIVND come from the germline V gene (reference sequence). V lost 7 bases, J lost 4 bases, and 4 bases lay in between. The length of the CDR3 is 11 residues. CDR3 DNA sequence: TGTGCCAGTACCATCACCGGGGAGCTGTTTTTT. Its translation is CASTITGELFF. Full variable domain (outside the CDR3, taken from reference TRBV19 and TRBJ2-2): DGGITQSPKYLFRKEGQNVTLSCEQNLNHDAMYWYRQDPGQGLRLIYYSQIVNDFQKGDIAEGYSVSREKKESFPLTVTSAQKNPTAFYLCASTITGELFFGEGSRLTVL.

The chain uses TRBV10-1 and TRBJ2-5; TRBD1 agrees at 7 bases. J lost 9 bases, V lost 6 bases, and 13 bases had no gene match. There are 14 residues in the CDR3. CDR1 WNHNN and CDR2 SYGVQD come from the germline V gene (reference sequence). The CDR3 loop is CASSPDRRRGAQYF. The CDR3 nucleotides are TGCGCCAGCAGCCCGGACAGGAGGCGAGGGGCCCAGTACTTC.

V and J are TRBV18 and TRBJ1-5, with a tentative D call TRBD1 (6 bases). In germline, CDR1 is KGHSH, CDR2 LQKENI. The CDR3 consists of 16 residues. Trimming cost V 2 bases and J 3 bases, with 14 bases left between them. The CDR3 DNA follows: TGTGCCAGCTCACCAATAGGGGGGGGGTTCAATCAGCCCCAGCATTTT. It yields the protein CASSPIGGGFNQPQHF.

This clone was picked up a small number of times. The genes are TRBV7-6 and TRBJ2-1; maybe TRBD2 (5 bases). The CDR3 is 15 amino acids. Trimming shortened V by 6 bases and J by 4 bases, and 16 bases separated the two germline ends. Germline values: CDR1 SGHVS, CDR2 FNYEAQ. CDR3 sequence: CASSSREPPYNEQFF. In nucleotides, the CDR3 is TGTGCCAGCAGTTCCCGGGAACCACCTTACAATGAGCAGTTCTTC.

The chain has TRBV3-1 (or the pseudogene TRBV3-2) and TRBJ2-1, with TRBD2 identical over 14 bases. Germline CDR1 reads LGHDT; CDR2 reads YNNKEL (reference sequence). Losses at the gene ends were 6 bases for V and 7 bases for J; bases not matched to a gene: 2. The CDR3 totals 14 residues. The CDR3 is CASSRTSGGNEQFF. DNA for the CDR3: TGTGCCAGCAGTCGGACTAGCGGGGGGAATGAGCAGTTCTTC.

CDR3 sequence: CASSPRRGGDTGELFF. CDR3 nucleotide sequence: TGTGCCAGCAGCCCGCGCCGAGGGGGCGACACCGGGGAGCTGTTTTTT. The chain carries TRBV9 and TRBJ2-2, with 7 nucleotides matching TRBD1. The CDR3 extends over 16 amino acids. The germline gives CDR1 SGDLS, CDR2 YYNGEE. After removal of 4 bases from V and 3 bases from J, the junction contained 9 bases not matched to a gene.

The CDR3 spells CASSWPARDAFF. The CDR3 coding sequence is TGTGCCAGCAGCTGGCCAGCCCGGGATGCTTTCTTT. The V gene is TRBV6-2 or TRBV6-3, the J gene TRBJ1-1; no reliable D call. The germline CDR1 and CDR2 sequences are MNHEY and SVGEGT. The CDR3 is 12 residues long. The V end was cut by 6 bases, the J end by 11 bases, with 16 bases between.

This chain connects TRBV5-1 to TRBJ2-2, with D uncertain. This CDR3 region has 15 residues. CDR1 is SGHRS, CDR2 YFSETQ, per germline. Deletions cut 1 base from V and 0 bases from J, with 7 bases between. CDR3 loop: CASSLSQTNTGELFF. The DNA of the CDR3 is TGCGCCAGCAGCTTGAGTCAGACGAACACCGGGGAGCTGTTTTTT.

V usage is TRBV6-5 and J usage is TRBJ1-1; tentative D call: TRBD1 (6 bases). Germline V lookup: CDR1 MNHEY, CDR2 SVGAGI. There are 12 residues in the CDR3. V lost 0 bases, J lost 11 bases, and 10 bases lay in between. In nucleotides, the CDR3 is TGTGCCAGCAGTTACTCGTCAGGGGCGGCTTTCTTT. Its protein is CASSYSSGAAFF.

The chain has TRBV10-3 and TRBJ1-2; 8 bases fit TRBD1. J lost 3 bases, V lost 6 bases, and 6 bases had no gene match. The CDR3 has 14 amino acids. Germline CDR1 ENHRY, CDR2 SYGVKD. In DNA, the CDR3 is TGTGCCATCAGCGACAGGGGAGTTGACTATGGCTACACCTTC. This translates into CAISDRGVDYGYTF.

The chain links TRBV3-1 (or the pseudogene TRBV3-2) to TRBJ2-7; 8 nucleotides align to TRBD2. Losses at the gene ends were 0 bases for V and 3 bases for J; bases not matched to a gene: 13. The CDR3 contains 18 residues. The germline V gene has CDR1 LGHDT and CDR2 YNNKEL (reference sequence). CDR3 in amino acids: CASSQDIFGRGRHYEQYF. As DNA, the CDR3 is TGTGCCAGCAGCCAAGATATATTCGGGAGGGGTCGGCACTACGAGCAGTACTTC.